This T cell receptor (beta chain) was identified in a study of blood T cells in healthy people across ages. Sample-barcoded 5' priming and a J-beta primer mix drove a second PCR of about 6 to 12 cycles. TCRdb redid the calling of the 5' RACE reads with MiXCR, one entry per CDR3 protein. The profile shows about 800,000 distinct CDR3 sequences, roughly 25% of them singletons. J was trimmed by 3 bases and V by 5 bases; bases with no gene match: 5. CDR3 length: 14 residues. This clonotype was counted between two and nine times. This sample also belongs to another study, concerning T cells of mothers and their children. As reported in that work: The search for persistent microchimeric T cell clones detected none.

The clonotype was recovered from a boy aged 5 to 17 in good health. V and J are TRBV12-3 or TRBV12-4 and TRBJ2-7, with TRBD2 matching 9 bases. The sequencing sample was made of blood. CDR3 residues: CASSLLAGIYEQYF. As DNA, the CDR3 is TGTGCCAGCAGTCTACTAGCGGGTATCTACGAGCAGTACTTC.